These T cell receptor beta chains were read from a single sample in a study of blood T cell repertoires in COVID-19. Measured with immunoSEQ multiplex PCR; TCRdb has only the in-frame clones, and not every one. Of 10,000 to 15,000 clones listed, just under 80% are singletons. The source material was peripheral blood. The receptors were gathered from a human donor in a cohort sampled during active COVID-19. The CDR3 runs from the conserved cysteine through the conserved F or W. A D gene is named only where the DNA matches it firmly. Not all rows give a size; the values are once, few, many and, for expanded clones, a class.

V	D	size	J	CDR3	DNA
TRBV6-6	.	.	TRBJ2-3	CASSPGDTQYF	TGTGCCAGCAGTCCGGGAGATACGCAGTATTTT
TRBV7-6	TRBD1	.	TRBJ1-4	CASSLEAGGGEKLFF	TGTGCCAGCAGCTTAGAGGCAGGGGGCGGTGAAAAACTGTTTTTT
TRBV7-6	TRBD1	once	TRBJ2-5	CASSRRDRGETQYF	TGTGCCAGCAGCCGCCGGGACAGGGGAGAGACCCAGTACTTC
TRBV29-1	TRBD1	.	TRBJ1-5	CSVEEGQGRPQHF	TGCAGCGTTGAAGAGGGACAGGGCAGGCCCCAGCATTTT
TRBV6-5	.	.	TRBJ2-7	CASRTQGYEQYF	TGTGCCAGCAGGACTCAGGGTTACGAGCAGTACTTC
TRBV5-1	.	.	TRBJ1-2	CASSLTGPNYGYTF	TGCGCCAGCAGCTTGACAGGGCCCAACTATGGCTACACCTTC
TRBV5-1	.	.	TRBJ2-2	CASSLNQGSNTGELFF	TGCGCCAGCAGCTTGAATCAGGGATCGAACACCGGGGAGCTGTTTTTT
TRBV5-8	TRBD1	.	TRBJ1-6	CASSTGDVDYSPLHF	TGTGCCAGCAGCACAGGGGACGTGGATTATTCACCCCTCCACTTT
TRBV6-6	.	.	TRBJ1-3	CASTYTRDGNTIYF	TGTGCCAGCACCTATACGAGGGATGGAAACACCATATATTTT
TRBV6-6	.	few	TRBJ1-1	CASSSRRALPGGAFF	TGTGCCAGCAGTTCCCGAAGGGCGTTGCCCGGGGGAGCTTTCTTT
TRBV30	.	once	TRBJ1-1	CAWSGPRARIGEAFF	TGTGCCTGGAGTGGACCCAGGGCAAGGATCGGTGAAGCTTTCTTT
TRBV6-6	TRBD1	.	TRBJ1-6	CASADRVNSPLHF	TGTGCCAGCGCCGACAGGGTGAATTCACCCCTCCACTTT
TRBV5-5	.	.	TRBJ2-7	CASSLIGEALYEQYF	TGTGCCAGCAGCTTGATTGGGGAGGCCCTCTACGAGCAGTACTTC
TRBV27	.	.	TRBJ2-5	CASSFKYPQGGETQYF	TGTGCCAGCAGTTTTAAATACCCCCAGGGAGGAGAGACCCAGTACTTC
TRBV25-1	TRBD1	.	TRBJ1-6	CASSAQGTRPLHF	TGTGCCAGCAGTGCACAGGGGACGAGGCCCCTCCACTTT
TRBV7-8	TRBD1	.	TRBJ1-5	CASSPTGAGSNQPQHF	TGTGCCAGCAGTCCCACAGGGGCCGGGAGCAATCAGCCCCAGCATTTT
TRBV3-1/TRBV3-2	TRBD2	.	TRBJ2-5	CASSPMWTSGDFQETQYF	TGTGCCAGCAGCCCCATGTGGACTAGCGGGGACTTTCAAGAGACCCAGTACTTC
TRBV5-1	.	.	TRBJ1-6	CASSLPGIDSPLHF	TGCGCCAGCAGCTTGCCAGGGATTGATTCACCCCTCCACTTT
TRBV5-1	TRBD1	few	TRBJ1-1	CASSFQGEGTEAFF	TGCGCCAGCAGCTTCCAGGGGGAAGGTACTGAAGCTTTCTTT
TRBV7-8	.	once	TRBJ1-5	CASSKLDNYQPQHF	TGTGCCAGCAGCAAACTGGACAACTATCAGCCCCAGCATTTT
TRBV27	TRBD1	large	TRBJ1-2	CASSEGGQTYGYTF	TGTGCCAGCAGTGAGGGGGGACAGACTTATGGCTACACCTTC
TRBV7-9	.	few	TRBJ1-3	CASSLAGGSYGNTIYF	TGTGCCAGCAGCTTAGCGGGGGGGTCTTATGGAAACACCATATATTTT
TRBV28	.	.	TRBJ2-7	CASSPIGTTYEQYF	TGTGCCAGCAGCCCTATCGGGACAACCTACGAGCAGTACTTC
TRBV11-2	TRBD2	few	TRBJ2-3	CASTPGGSGGYIDTQYF	TGTGCCAGCACCCCTGGGGGGAGCGGGGGGTACATAGATACGCAGTATTTT
TRBV11-2	TRBD1	.	TRBJ1-5	CASSLDRGTQPQHF	TGTGCCAGCAGTCTTGACAGGGGGACTCAGCCCCAGCATTTT
TRBV7-2	TRBD2	.	TRBJ2-2	CASSFGRLAGNTGELFF	TGTGCCAGCAGCTTCGGAAGACTAGCGGGGAACACCGGGGAGCTGTTTTTT
TRBV20-1	.	few	TRBJ1-2	CSASLMVVGGGGYTF	TGCAGTGCTAGTCTTATGGTTGTCGGGGGAGGTGGCTACACCTTC
TRBV6-5	TRBD1	.	TRBJ2-3	CASSSGTATRYF	TGTGCCAGCAGTTCCGGGACAGCGACGCGGTATTTT
TRBV2	.	.	TRBJ1-1	CASRGGRLMNTEAFF	TGTGCCAGCAGGGGGGGGCGGCTTATGAACACTGAAGCTTTCTTT
TRBV5-1	.	once	TRBJ2-5	CASSFTGPGETQYF	TGCGCCAGCAGCTTCACAGGGCCCGGGGAGACCCAGTACTTC
TRBV19	.	.	TRBJ2-2	CASSIAGAWTGELFF	TGTGCCAGTAGTATCGCGGGGGCTTGGACCGGGGAGCTGTTTTTT
TRBV27	TRBD1	.	TRBJ1-1	CASSFHGTGVEAFF	TGTGCCAGCAGTTTCCACGGGACAGGGGTTGAAGCTTTCTTT
TRBV7-9	TRBD2	.	TRBJ2-3	CASRGPGGRGSTDTQYF	TGCGCCAGCAGGGGCCCGGGGGGGCGGGGAAGCACAGATACGCAGTATTTT
TRBV30	TRBD1	once	TRBJ1-3	CTGGASGNTIYF	TGTACAGGGGGCGCTTCTGGAAACACCATATATTTT
TRBV5-1	.	.	TRBJ1-2	CASSLEFRGNGYTF	TGCGCCAGCAGCTTGGAATTTCGGGGGAATGGCTACACCTTC
TRBV29-1	.	.	TRBJ2-5	CSVQLGAQYF	TGCAGCGTCCAGCTGGGAGCCCAGTACTTC
TRBV6-6	.	few	TRBJ1-1	CASSYDRARLEAFF	TGTGCCAGCAGTTACGACAGAGCGCGGCTTGAAGCTTTCTTT
TRBV5-1	TRBD1	medium-sized	TRBJ1-6	CASSLQGSSYNSPLHF	TGCGCCAGCAGCTTACAGGGGAGCTCCTATAATTCACCCCTCCACTTT
TRBV19	.	.	TRBJ2-3	CASSSQGTDTQYF	TGTGCCAGTAGTAGTCAGGGAACAGATACGCAGTATTTT
TRBV7-9	TRBD2	few	TRBJ2-3	CASSWTGGRTDTQYF	TGTGCCAGCAGCTGGACGGGGGGGCGTACAGATACGCAGTATTTT
TRBV5-1	.	.	TRBJ1-2	CASSLNGNYGYTF	TGCGCCAGCAGCTTGAACGGGAACTATGGCTACACCTTC
TRBV7-9	.	.	TRBJ1-2	CASSFLQGPQYGYTF	TGTGCCAGCAGCTTTCTACAGGGACCCCAATATGGCTACACCTTC
TRBV19	.	.	TRBJ1-1	CASSLGGPNTEAFF	TGTGCCAGTAGTCTGGGGGGGCCGAACACTGAAGCTTTCTTT
TRBV18	.	.	TRBJ1-2	CASEGEGVTANYGYTF	TGTGCCAGCGAAGGTGAAGGGGTGACTGCTAACTATGGCTACACCTTC
TRBV10-3	.	.	TRBJ2-5	CAISGQRETQYF	TGTGCCATCAGTGGGCAGCGAGAGACCCAGTACTTC